The 25 T cell receptor beta chains below were found in one sample sequenced in a study of beta chain features in type 1 diabetes. The whole isolated RNA underwent reverse transcription, so sequencing captured expressed TCRB transcripts. The method was immunoSEQ multiplex PCR; TCRdb's version includes in-frame clones alone and lacks a portion of them. Of fewer than 350,000 clones listed, about 19% were seen once; the top ten hold 0.035% to 0.055%. The sample taken for sequencing was naive CD4+ T cells from blood. Every receptor here comes from a woman between 18 and 29 years old in good health.

The chain joins TRBV5-1 to TRBJ2-3; no clear D gene. The CDR3 runs to 16 residues. Germline V gives CDR1 SGHRS, CDR2 YFSETQ. V was shortened by 0 bases and J by 4 bases, with 15 bases between the two germline ends. The CDR3 loop is CASSLGTPRASDTQYF. Here the CDR3 DNA reads TGCGCCAGCAGCTTGGGAACCCCCCGTGCGTCAGATACGCAGTATTTT.

Comment on this clone: An end of the junction does not agree with germline; a read error may underlie this. The genes are TRBV4-1 and TRBJ1-3; D is ambiguous. Germline values: CDR1 MGHRA, CDR2 YSYEKL. The CDR3 length is 15 residues. CDR3 DNA: TGCGCCAGCAGCCAAGGGCAGGCTCCTGGGAACACCATATATTTT. The encoded protein is CASSQGQAPGNTIYF.

A few counts support this clone. The genes are TRBV7-9 and TRBJ1-1; 9 bases fit TRBD1. Germline assignment: CDR1 SEHNR and CDR2 FQNEAQ (reference sequence). The CDR3 is 15 amino acids. V lost 4 bases, J lost 5 bases, and 8 bases stayed unmatched. The CDR3 sequence: CASSSSGTGSTEAFF. CDR3 DNA: TGTGCCAGCAGCTCCTCCGGGACAGGGAGTACTGAAGCTTTCTTT.

CDR3: CASSVGQGLAGLTDTQYF. The CDR3 DNA follows: TGTGCCAGCAGCGTAGGACAGGGACTAGCGGGCCTCACAGATACGCAGTATTTT. The genes are TRBV9 and TRBJ2-3, with 12 nucleotides matching TRBD2. The germline V gene has CDR1 SGDLS and CDR2 YYNGEE. The CDR3 covers 18 residues. The ends lost 0 bases at V and 2 bases at J; junction bases unmatched: 7.

The table lists this clone with a few counts. The chain couples TRBV5-4 to TRBJ2-3; 12 bases match TRBD2. CDR1 is SGHNT and CDR2 is YYREEE in the germline V gene (reference sequence). The CDR3 consists of 18 residues. The V segment lost 1 base and the J segment 1 base; nucleotides outside the gene matches: 7. This CDR3 reads CASSLKLAGGRGTDTQYF. CDR3 coding DNA: TGTGCCAGCAGCTTGAAACTAGCGGGAGGCCGGGGCACAGATACGCAGTATTTT.

The V call is TRBV6-5, the J call TRBJ2-7; D is perhaps TRBD2 (5 bases). Germline assignment: CDR1 MNHEY and CDR2 SVGAGI. The CDR3 is 16 residues long. V lost 0 bases and J lost 2, with 14 bases in between. The chain's CDR3 is CASSYSSGSGTYEQYF. The CDR3 region has the DNA TGTGCCAGCAGTTACTCGAGCGGCTCAGGAACCTACGAGCAGTACTTC.

The chain is built from TRBV11-2 and TRBJ2-1; 9 bases agree with TRBD2. V shed 3 bases, J shed 7 bases, and the junction held 7 bases outside the gene matches. Germline CDR1 and CDR2: SGHAT and FQNNGV. The length of the CDR3 is 15 residues. CDR3 amino acids: CASSLRLAGTNEQFF. In nucleotides, the CDR3 is TGTGCCAGCAGCTTGAGGCTAGCGGGAACAAATGAGCAGTTCTTC.

The rearrangement uses TRBV5-1 and TRBJ2-1; possible D gene TRBD1, 6 bases. The CDR3 spans 16 residues. V lost 3 bases to trimming and J lost 0 bases, with 13 bases between them. From germline, CDR1 is SGHRS and CDR2 YFSETQ. CDR3 region: CASSWGDRNSYNEQFF. CDR3 sequence (DNA): TGCGCCAGCAGCTGGGGCGACAGGAACTCCTACAATGAGCAGTTCTTC.

The CDR3 coding sequence is TGTGCCAGCAGGGAATCTAACCGTCAAGAGACCCAGTACTTC. Encoded protein: CASRESNRQETQYF. The J gene is TRBJ2-5, the V gene TRBV2, with no clear D. CDR3 length equals 14 residues. Germline assignment: CDR1 SNHLY and CDR2 FYNNEI. Trimming cost V 6 bases and J 2 bases, with 13 bases left between them.

CDR3 residues: CAWRNPRTLYQPQHF. CDR3 nucleotides: TGTGCCTGGAGGAACCCCCGGACACTCTATCAGCCCCAGCATTTT. The rearrangement joins TRBV30 to TRBJ1-5; tentative D call: TRBD1 (5 bases). V lost 3 bases and J 5 bases, leaving 17 bases between the germline ends. Germline V CDR1 and CDR2: GTSNPN, SVGIG (reference sequence). There are 15 residues in the CDR3.

V usage is TRBV7-2 and J usage is TRBJ2-3, with 8 bases fitting TRBD2. The ends lost 1 base at V and 3 bases at J; junction bases unmatched: 0. The germline V gene encodes CDR1 SGHTA and CDR2 FQGNSA. The CDR3 consists of 14 residues. The CDR3 nucleotides are TGTGCCAGCAGCTTAGGCGGGAGGACAGATACGCAGTATTTT. It is translated as CASSLGGRTDTQYF. The whole variable domain, filled in from reference TRBV7-2 and TRBJ2-3, reads GAGVSQSPSNKVTEKGKDVELRCDPISGHTALYWYRQSLGQGLEFLIYFQGNSAPDKSGLPSDRFSAERTGGSVSTLTIQRTQQEDSAVYLCASSLGGRTDTQYFGPGTRLTVL.

This chain links TRBV7-2 with TRBJ1-4, with 9 positions matching TRBD1. From germline, CDR1 is SGHTA and CDR2 FQGNSA. V dropped 5 bases and J dropped 9; count of bases not matched to a gene: 7. This CDR3 contains 14 residues. CDR3 in DNA: TGTGCCAGCAGCCGGCGACAGGGGGGGCAAAAACTGTTTTTT. Its protein is CASSRRQGGQKLFF. Full variable domain (outside the CDR3, taken from reference TRBV7-2 and TRBJ1-4): GAGVSQSPSNKVTEKGKDVELRCDPISGHTALYWYRQSLGQGLEFLIYFQGNSAPDKSGLPSDRFSAERTGGSVSTLTIQRTQQEDSAVYLCASSRRQGGQKLFFGSGTQLSVL.

This clone occurred a few times. The chain couples TRBV9 to TRBJ2-4; D is unresolved. V lost 0 bases to trimming and J lost 0 bases, with 4 bases between them. Germline V gives CDR1 SGDLS, CDR2 YYNGEE. The CDR3 runs 14 residues. The CDR3 loop reads CASSVDLAKNIQYF. The CDR3 DNA sequence: TGTGCCAGCAGCGTAGACTTAGCCAAAAACATTCAGTACTTC.

CDR3 sequence: CASSQQGALGTQYF. The CDR3 DNA is TGTGCCAGCAGCCAACAGGGGGCATTAGGGACCCAGTACTTC. The chain employs TRBV27 and TRBJ2-5, with TRBD1 matching over 9 bases. Germline loops: CDR1 MNHEY, CDR2 SMNVEV (reference sequence). The CDR3 is 14 amino acids. V lost 6 bases, J lost 7 bases, and 9 bases stayed unmatched.

The chain links TRBV5-1 to TRBJ1-2; 7 positions match TRBD1. CDR1 and CDR2 (germline): SGHRS, YFSETQ. After removal of 2 bases from V and 9 bases from J, the junction contained 13 bases not matched to a gene. The CDR3 contains 15 residues. The chain's CDR3 is CASSLQPGTDLRYTF. The DNA of the CDR3 is TGCGCCAGCAGCTTACAACCCGGGACAGACTTGCGCTACACCTTC.

This clone showed up just a few times. The chain is built from TRBV18 and TRBJ1-4; possible D gene TRBD1, 6 bases. CDR1 and CDR2 (germline): KGHSH, LQKENI. CDR3 length: 14 residues. The V and J ends lost 3 bases and 3 bases respectively, with 8 bases between them. DNA of the CDR3: TGTGCCAGCTCACCCGGGACACCTAATGAAAAACTGTTTTTT. Translating it yields CASSPGTPNEKLFF.

This clone was counted between two and nine times. The genes are TRBV12-5 and TRBJ1-4; 7 bases fit TRBD1. This CDR3 has 13 amino acids. Germline lookup yields CDR1 LGHNT and CDR2 FRNRAP. Trimming removed 8 bases from V and 5 bases from J; junction bases left unmatched: 5. The CDR3 is CASSGTANEKLFF. The CDR3, as DNA: TGTGCTAGTTCCGGGACAGCAAATGAAAAACTGTTTTTT. Full variable domain (missing parts from reference TRBV12-5 and TRBJ1-4): DARVTQTPRHKVTEMGQEVTMRCQPILGHNTVFWYRQTMMQGLELLAYFRNRAPLDDSGMPKDRFSAEMPDATLATLKIQPSEPRDSAVYFCASSGTANEKLFFGSGTQLSVL.

The genes are TRBV4-1 and TRBJ1-4, with 8 bases fitting TRBD1. With V trimmed by 1 base and J by 8 bases, 9 bases remained unmatched. Germline-derived CDR1 and CDR2 are MGHRA and YSYEKL. The CDR3 consists of 16 residues. CDR3 nucleotide sequence: TGCGCCAGCAGCCAAGCGTGGCGACAGGGGACCGAAAAACTGTTTTTT. It yields the protein CASSQAWRQGTEKLFF.

This clone occurred a few times. The rearrangement links TRBV9 to TRBJ2-1, with 9 bases lining up with TRBD2. The CDR3 is made up of 13 amino acids. Germline V gene data show CDR1 as SGDLS and CDR2 as YYNGEE. V was pared by 0 bases and J by 13 bases, with 5 bases of the junction left unmatched. CDR3 in DNA: TGTGCCAGCAGCGTAGTCCTAGCGGGAAATCAGTTCTTC. Encoded protein: CASSVVLAGNQFF.

This chain connects TRBV5-1 to TRBJ1-1; TRBD1 matches at 7 bases. The length of the CDR3 is 16 residues. Germline CDR1 reads SGHRS; CDR2 reads YFSETQ. After removal of 0 bases from V and 5 bases from J, the junction contained 10 bases not matched to a gene. This CDR3 is CASSLAIDRAGTEAFF. CDR3 nucleotides: TGCGCCAGCAGCTTGGCAATAGACAGGGCGGGGACTGAAGCTTTCTTT.

This clone has only a few counts. This chain connects TRBV6-1 to TRBJ2-7; a weak D match, TRBD2 (6 bases). Looked up from germline, CDR1 is MNHNS and CDR2 is SASEGT. Trimming stripped 4 bases from V and 6 bases from J, with 7 bases between. The CDR3 consists of 11 residues. CDR3 coding DNA: TGTGCCAGCAGTGGTAGCGGCGAGCAGTACTTC. Residues: CASSGSGEQYF.

A few counts support this clone. The same CDR3 arises from other DNA sequences in this sample as well. This rearrangement joins TRBV5-1 to TRBJ1-1, with D perhaps TRBD1 (5 bases). Germline V lookup: CDR1 SGHRS, CDR2 YFSETQ. The CDR3 runs to 13 residues. V was shortened by 2 bases and J by 5 bases, with 10 bases between the two germline ends. The CDR3, as DNA: TGCGCCAGCAGCTTAAGGGGCGGAACTGAAGCTTTCTTT. It translates to CASSLRGGTEAFF.

The chain combines TRBV19 with TRBJ2-5; 10 nucleotides line up with TRBD2. The ends lost 5 bases at V and 2 bases at J; junction bases unmatched: 5. Looked up from germline, CDR1 is LNHDA and CDR2 is SQIVND (reference sequence). The CDR3 is 15 residues long. CDR3 nucleotide sequence: TGTGCCAGTAGTTTCGGACTAGCGGAGCAAGAGACCCAGTACTTC. This sequence encodes CASSFGLAEQETQYF.

This clone was detected only a few times. CDR3 DNA: TGCAGCGGGACTAGCGGGTACAATGAGCAGTTCTTC. Translated: CSGTSGYNEQFF. The J gene is TRBJ2-1, the V gene TRBV29-1; 11 nucleotides line up with TRBD2. Losses at the gene ends were 7 bases for V and 4 bases for J; bases not matched to a gene: 0. The CDR3 is 12 amino acids. Germline V gives CDR1 SQVTM, CDR2 ANQGSEA.

The chain has TRBV5-6 and TRBJ1-2; TRBD1 agrees at 8 bases. V shed 4 bases, J shed 6 bases, and the junction held 11 bases outside the gene matches. Per germline, CDR1 SGHDT and CDR2 YYEEEE. The CDR3 sequence is 15 residues long. The chain's CDR3 is CASSADRGWIDGYTF. CDR3 nucleotide sequence: TGTGCCAGCAGCGCCGACAGGGGTTGGATAGATGGCTACACCTTC.